The clone carrying this T cell receptor (beta chain) was found many times. Its cognate antigen is unknown. This sample is drawn from a study of metastatic and nonmetastatic thyroid tumors. Overall study findings and caveats: Malignant thyroid tumors reportedly had TCR beta diversity that was significantly higher than in benign nodules, in blood and tumor.

TCRdb re-clonotyped the PCR reads through MiXCR. The repertoire holds around 70,000 clones, with more than 15% as singletons. Every patient was untreated before thyroid surgery. The sequenced sample consisted of blood. The clonotype was recovered from a female donor with papillary thyroid cancer or a benign thyroid nodule (not recorded which). Some clones in this sample may be carry-over from other donors' samples.

The DNA for the CDR3 is TGTGCCAGCAGCGTGGTCAGCAATGAGCAGTTCTTC. It yields the protein CASSVVSNEQFF. The rearrangement joins TRBV9 to TRBJ2-1; D gene uncertain. V shed 2 bases and J shed 6 bases, with 6 bases lying between them. The germline V gene has CDR1 SGDLS and CDR2 YYNGEE. CDR3 size: 12 residues.